These 20 T cell receptor beta chains were sequenced from one sample in a study of CD8+CD57+ T cells in acquired aplastic anemia listed by TCRdb under 2018. Sequencing took place on an Illumina HiSeq 2000. Profiling of TCR beta VDJ combinations and CDR3 sequences used genomic DNA as the template. Starting from the raw public reads, TCRdb applied fastp trimming at Q25, assembled clones with MiXCR and retained in-frame beta chains. Identical CDR3 proteins give one entry, which carries the most common genes and DNA. In all, the sample holds hundreds of thousands of distinct CDR3 sequences, and approximately 70% of those were seen once. Approximately 3.8% of the sample belongs to the ten largest clones. The sample comprised sorted CD4+, CD8+, or CD8+CD57+ T cells (not recorded which) from PBMCs. The receptors were gathered from a human donor in good health, serving as a control.

This clonotype was detected only a few times. A much more abundant neighbour one base away suggests this may be a read error. Lacking the conserved final phenylalanine or tryptophan, this CDR3 likely reflects a read error. The genes are TRBV7-8 and TRBJ2-2, with D unresolved. Germline-derived CDR1 and CDR2 are SGHVS and FQNEAQ. CDR3 length: 12 amino acids. V shed 5 bases and J shed 1 base, with 2 bases lying between them. The CDR3 DNA is TGTGCCAGCAGCAGGAACACCGGGGAGCTGTTTTCT. It is translated as CASSRNTGELFS.

V usage is TRBV20-1 and J usage is TRBJ1-3, with D perhaps matching TRBD1 (5 bases). Trimming cost V 6 bases and J 3 bases, with 12 bases left between them. CDR3 length: 13 amino acids. The V gene's germline CDR1 is DFQATT and CDR2 SNEGSKA (reference sequence). The CDR3 nucleotides read TGCAGTGCCGCCCAGGGAGGTGGAAACACCATATATTTT. Translation: CSAAQGGGNTIYF.

CDR3 in DNA: TGTGCCAGCAGTGAGCGCGGGGGAGCGACCGGGGAGCTGTTTTTT. Translation gives CASSERGGATGELFF. The V gene is TRBV6-4, the J gene TRBJ2-2; 7 bases are a match to TRBD2. CDR1 is MRHNA and CDR2 is SNTAGT in the germline V gene. With 3 bases clipped from V and 5 bases from J, the junction kept 6 bases outside the gene matches. CDR3 size: 15 residues.

J is TRBJ1-4 and V is TRBV6-5, with TRBD1 identical over 7 bases. The ends lost 7 bases at V and 7 bases at J; junction bases unmatched: 9. The CDR3 loop spans 14 amino acids. Germline CDR1 and CDR2: MNHEY and SVGAGI. The DNA of the CDR3 is TGTGCCAGCAAGTTAGGTGGACAGGCTGAAAAACTGTTTTTT. Translating gives CASKLGGQAEKLFF.

The CDR3, as DNA: TGTGCCAGCGCGGGGGGGAATCTGGCACCCCTCCACTTT. Its translation: CASAGGNLAPLHF. The chain is built from TRBV3-1 and TRBJ1-6, with D maybe TRBD1 (5 bases). Trimming removed 8 bases at V and 11 bases at J, with 16 bases between. The CDR3 extends over 13 amino acids. Germline V gene lookup returns CDR1 LGHDT and CDR2 YNNKEL (reference sequence).

CDR3 nucleotides: TGTGCCAGCACGCCGTTACAGGATGGCTACACCTTC. Encoded protein: CASTPLQDGYTF. The gene calls are TRBV5-5 and TRBJ1-2, with D perhaps TRBD1 (5 bases). Trimming removed 6 bases at V and 6 bases at J, with 12 bases between. The CDR3 sequence is 12 residues long. Germline CDR1 SGHKS, CDR2 YYEKEE (reference sequence).

The table lists this clonotype with many counts. This rearrangement joins TRBV16 to TRBJ2-7, with D possibly being TRBD2 (5 bases). Germline V gene data show CDR1 as KGHSY and CDR2 as FQNENV. The V gene lost 4 bases and the J gene lost 4 bases, with 11 bases spanning the gap. The CDR3 is made up of 13 amino acids. CDR3 protein: CASSLLEGYEQYF. In DNA form, the CDR3 reads TGTGCCAGCAGCCTCCTCGAGGGTTACGAGCAGTACTTC.

The genes are TRBV9 and TRBJ1-5; 8 positions match TRBD1. This CDR3 spans 14 amino acids. V was pared by 4 bases and J by 13 bases, with 13 bases of the junction left unmatched. Germline CDR1 reads SGDLS; CDR2 reads YYNGEE. This CDR3 is CASSNGQGNSNQHF. CDR3 nucleotide sequence: TGTGCCAGCAGCAACGGACAGGGTAATAGCAATCAGCATTTT.

Notes on this clonotype: The CDR3 carries no conserved terminal phenylalanine or tryptophan, so it likely arises from a read error. It is unclear where the CDR3 begins or ends on the DNA, so no DNA is shown, and the CDR3 is as TCRdb lists it. This chain uses TRBV2 with TRBJ1-6; no DNA check was done on the table's D call, TRBD1. Germline CDR1 and CDR2: SNHLY and FYNNEI. Counting both end residues, the CDR3 totals 16 amino acids. CDR3 protein: CASSAHATGVGEQYFG.

As DNA, the CDR3 is TGTGCCAGCAGCCTGGGACAGCCCCAGCATTTT. The encoded protein is CASSLGQPQHF. This chain joins TRBV11-2 and TRBJ1-5; no reliable D call. CDR3 size: 11 residues. Trimming pared 5 bases from V and 7 bases from J, leaving 6 bases between. Germline values: CDR1 SGHAT, CDR2 FQNNGV.

This clonotype has ten or more counts. V and J are TRBV6-2 or TRBV6-3 and TRBJ1-5; the D is unclear. The germline V gene has CDR1 MNHEY and CDR2 SVGEGT. The CDR3 is 14 amino acids. The V gene lost 0 bases and the J gene lost 6 bases, with 9 bases spanning the gap. CDR3 protein: CASSYSGGSQPQHF. The DNA of the CDR3 is TGTGCCAGCAGTTACTCGGGCGGGTCTCAGCCCCAGCATTTT.

This clonotype appeared many times. The V call is TRBV28, the J call TRBJ2-7, with D uncertain. The CDR3 totals 12 residues. The V end was cut by 8 bases, the J end by 1 base, with 9 bases between. CDR1 and CDR2 (germline): MDHEN, SYDVKM. The CDR3 is CASLTASYEQYF. Written as DNA, the CDR3 is TGTGCCAGCCTGACCGCTTCCTACGAGCAGTACTTC.

This clonotype was recorded a few times. CDR3 nucleotide sequence: TGTGCCAGCAGTGGGACTAGCGGGGGGATAGAGACCCAGTACTTC. It translates to CASSGTSGGIETQYF. The chain couples TRBV7-3 to TRBJ2-7, with 15 bases matching TRBD2. The tail of the sequence fits TRBJ2-5 better, so the J call may be wrong. The germline gives CDR1 SGHTA, CDR2 FQGTGA. The CDR3 has 15 amino acids.

The V call is TRBV7-3, the J call TRBJ2-7; 7 nucleotides agree with TRBD1. Germline V CDR1 and CDR2: SGHTA, FQGTGA. The CDR3 covers 16 residues. The junction had 19 bases not matched to a gene; V was cut back by 4 bases and J by 10 bases. The CDR3 sequence is CASSWETGNAPNHQYF. The CDR3 DNA is TGTGCCAGCAGCTGGGAGACAGGGAATGCACCCAACCACCAGTACTTC.

This rearrangement joins TRBV20-1 to TRBJ2-2; 10 nucleotides match TRBD1. CDR3 length: 15 residues. Germline V gives CDR1 DFQATT, CDR2 SNEGSKA (reference sequence). CDR3 amino acids: CSDGQGDRGSGELFF. The DNA for the CDR3 is TGCAGCGACGGACAGGGGGACAGAGGATCAGGGGAGCTGTTTTTT.

This clonotype was counted a single time. An end of the junction does not agree with germline; a read error may underlie this. The V call is TRBV7-3, the J call TRBJ2-5, with D possibly being TRBD1 or TRBD2 (5 bases each). Germline assignment: CDR1 SGHTA and CDR2 FQGTGA. This CDR3 region has 15 residues. CDR3 coding DNA: TGCGCCAGCAGCTCTACGGGGCCTAACCAAGAGACGCAGTACTTC. It translates to CASSSTGPNQETQYF.

V usage is TRBV12-3 or TRBV12-4 and J usage is TRBJ1-5, with 7 bases lining up with TRBD1. J lost 2 bases, V lost 7 bases, and 8 bases had no gene match. The CDR3 is 15 residues long. The CDR3 DNA reads as TGTGCCAGCAACTCCTCCGGACAGGGCAATCAGCCCCAGCATTTT. This sequence encodes CASNSSGQGNQPQHF.

Remarks on this clonotype: One end of the junction does not line up with germline, which may come from a read error. The gene calls are TRBV5-1 and TRBJ1-1, with D perhaps matching TRBD1 (6 bases). The V gene's germline CDR1 is SGHRS and CDR2 YFSETQ. This CDR3 has 12 residues. CDR3 in amino acids: CASSRTAPNAFF. The CDR3 nucleotides read TGTGCCAGCAGCAGGACAGCACCAAACGCTTTCTTT.

The count of this clonotype is one. CDR3 DNA: TGTGCCAGCAGCTTTGAGCCTCCCGGGGAAAAACTGTTTTTT. It encodes CASSFEPPGEKLFF. J is TRBJ1-4 and V is TRBV13; D is unresolved. With 3 bases removed from V and 8 bases from J, the gap between germline ends came to 13 bases. Per the germline V gene, CDR1 is PRHDT and CDR2 is FYEKMQ (reference sequence). This CDR3 is 14 amino acids long.

This clonotype was recorded at least ten times. The chain combines TRBV6-4 with TRBJ2-3; D is perhaps TRBD2 (6 bases). CDR3 length: 15 residues. Germline V CDR1 and CDR2: MRHNA, SNTAGT. V shed 2 bases and J shed 1 base, with 10 bases lying between them. The CDR3 DNA reads as TGTGCCAGCAGTGACCGCGGGGACGGCACAGATACGCAGTATTTT. This codes for CASSDRGDGTDTQYF.